This TCR beta chain was sequenced in a study of OX40 agonist ivuxolimab in advanced cancers. The study, taken as a whole, reports: Compared with CD4+, CD8+ T cells on average had more expanded clones. At 0.1 to 3.0 mg/kg, CD4+ and CD8+ blood T cells expanded clonally by week 6. The 0.1-3.0 mg/kg partial responders had among the lowest clonal expansion.

Patients were excluded for autoimmune disease history or systemic immunosuppression. In germline, CDR1 is SGHTA, CDR2 FQGTGA. This CDR3 is 14 amino acids long. V lost 6 bases to trimming and J lost 6 bases; unmatched junction nucleotides: 8. Generated by immunoSEQ multiplex PCR, the TCRdb table keeps only in-frame clones and is missing some. The data contain approximately 160,000 clones, around 94% of them seen just once; the ten biggest clones take up around 0.31%. As regards this clone: Its cognate antigen is unknown.

The chain recombines TRBV7-3 with TRBJ2-3; 8 bases line up with TRBD1. The input for sequencing was CD4+ or CD8+ T cells sorted from blood, taken in a trial of the OX40 agonist ivuxolimab. This TCR derives from an adult with an advanced solid tumor such as melanoma, head and neck, liver or kidney cancer. CDR3 in DNA: TGTGCCAGCAGGGCAGGGGGCGCAGGCGATACGCAGTATTTT. Translated, it gives CASRAGGAGDTQYF. Drawing the rest from reference TRBV7-3 and TRBJ2-3, the complete variable domain is GAGVSQTPSNKVTEKGKYVELRCDPISGHTALYWYRQSLGQGPEFLIYFQGTGAADDSGLPNDRFFAVRPEGSVSTLKIQRTERGDSAVYLCASRAGGAGDTQYFGPGTRLTVL.